The next 31 T cell receptor beta chains were all read from a single sample in a study of human T cells and chemical hapten exposure. It was from unfractionated whole blood that total RNA was extracted. TCRdb ran MiXCR on the 5' RACE reads and lists one entry per CDR3 protein. The data contain 110,000 to 150,000 distinct CDR3 sequences, around 4.4% of them singletons. Every receptor here comes from a female donor in good health.

This clonotype has ten or more counts. CDR3 nucleotide sequence: TGTGCCAGCAGTTTAGGCGGGATCACTGAAGCTTTCTTT. It encodes CASSLGGITEAFF. This chain connects TRBV12-3 or TRBV12-4 to TRBJ1-1; D gene ambiguous. Trimming left V 1 base short and J 4 bases short, with 7 bases between. This CDR3 has 13 amino acids.

This clonotype was recorded at least ten times. The chain carries TRBV6-1 and TRBJ2-3; the D is unclear. The V end lost 4 bases, the J end lost 2 bases, and 7 bases lay between the germline ends. The CDR3 extends over 13 amino acids. Germline CDR1 MNHNS, CDR2 SASEGT. CDR3: CASSGRYTDTQYF. The CDR3 DNA follows: TGTGCCAGCAGTGGACGGTACACAGATACGCAGTATTTT.

At least ten counts were recorded for this clonotype. V and J are TRBV29-1 and TRBJ2-3; TRBD1 agrees at 10 bases. Germline values: CDR1 SQVTM, CDR2 ANQGSEA. J was trimmed by 5 bases and V by 7 bases; bases with no gene match: 3. The CDR3 runs to 12 residues. The CDR3 DNA reads TGCAGCGGGGGACAGGGGAAAGATACGCAGTATTTT. This translates into CSGGQGKDTQYF.

This clonotype was detected only a few times. V usage is TRBV4-1 and J usage is TRBJ2-1, with TRBD1 matching over 8 bases. The V gene's germline CDR1 is MGHRA and CDR2 YSYEKL. Germline trimming cut 0 bases from V and 3 bases from J; bases unmatched to any gene: 1. The CDR3 totals 15 residues. CDR3 DNA: TGCGCCAGCAGCCAAGACAGGGGGCTCTACAATGAGCAGTTCTTC. It is translated as CASSQDRGLYNEQFF.

V gene TRBV2 combines with J gene TRBJ2-1; TRBD2 matches at 11 bases. The junction had 10 bases not matched to a gene; V was cut back by 6 bases and J by 3 bases. This CDR3 comprises 17 residues. The germline V gene has CDR1 SNHLY and CDR2 FYNNEI. CDR3 DNA: TGTGCCAGCAGGGAGGATAGCGGGGGGGCTTACTACAATGAGCAGTTCTTC. As protein: CASREDSGGAYYNEQFF. The full variable domain, rest sourced from reference TRBV2 and TRBJ2-1, is EPEVTQTPSHQVTQMGQEVILRCVPISNHLYFYWYRQILGQKVEFLVSFYNNEISEKSEIFDDQFSVERPDGSNFTLKIRSTKLEDSAMYFCASREDSGGAYYNEQFFGPGTRLTVL.

This clonotype was detected ten times or more. The rearrangement links TRBV7-3 to TRBJ1-2; 11 positions match TRBD1. J was trimmed by 4 bases and V by 5 bases; bases with no gene match: 6. Germline V gene lookup returns CDR1 SGHTA and CDR2 FQGTGA. This CDR3 comprises 15 residues. The CDR3 bases are TGTGCCAGCAGCCTGGGACAGGGGGAGGTCTATGGCTACACCTTC. Protein: CASSLGQGEVYGYTF.

A note on this clonotype: This may be a read error: a much more frequent sequence differs by one nucleotide. The CDR3 does not close with the conserved phenylalanine or tryptophan, likely indicating a read error. The chain combines TRBV5-1 with TRBJ2-3; D gene uncertain. With 2 bases removed from V and 0 bases from J, the gap between germline ends came to 19 bases. The CDR3 consists of 18 residues. From germline, CDR1 is SGHRS and CDR2 YFSETQ. CDR3 sequence: CASSFWSGYGRSTDTQYS. In nucleotides, the CDR3 is TGCGCCAGCAGCTTTTGGTCCGGTTATGGACGCAGCACAGATACGCAGTATTCT.

This clonotype has ten or more counts. V usage is TRBV6-4 and J usage is TRBJ2-1, with TRBD2 matching 9 bases. Trimming removed 6 bases from V and 4 bases from J; junction bases left unmatched: 10. Germline-derived CDR1 and CDR2 are MRHNA and SNTAGT. CDR3 length: 16 residues. CDR3 region: CASSLSTSGDYNEQFF. In DNA, the CDR3 is TGTGCCAGCAGCTTATCGACTAGCGGAGATTACAATGAGCAGTTCTTC.

This clonotype was observed many times. J is TRBJ1-2 and V is TRBV27; D is undetermined. Trimming pared 2 bases from V and 5 bases from J, leaving 3 bases between. The CDR3 runs to 11 residues. The V gene's germline CDR1 is MNHEY and CDR2 SMNVEV (reference sequence). The CDR3 DNA follows: TGTGCCAGCAGTTTAACTTATGGCTACACCTTC. The encoded protein is CASSLTYGYTF.

This clonotype was recorded at least ten times. The J gene is TRBJ2-1, the V gene TRBV29-1; 8 bases match TRBD2. There are 19 residues in the CDR3. Trimming at V came to 4 bases and at J to 0 bases, leaving 17 bases not matched to a gene. Looked up from germline, CDR1 is SQVTM and CDR2 is ANQGSEA. The CDR3 DNA is TGCAGCGTTGCGGGGGGGGCACAGGGCGATCTCAGCTCCTACAATGAGCAGTTCTTC. Encoded protein: CSVAGGAQGDLSSYNEQFF.

About this clonotype: It may be a read error: a sequence one base away is much more abundant. This rearrangement joins TRBV21-1 to TRBJ1-5; TRBD1 was called by the table and not checked on the DNA. TRBV21-1 is deemed a pseudogene. The CDR3 length is 16 residues. The CDR3 protein is CASTLPRGGGRQPQHF. CDR3 in DNA: TGTGCCAGCACTCTCCCCAGGGGGGGTGGGCGCCAGCCCCAGCATTTT.

This clonotype was seen ten or more times. The chain recombines TRBV27 with TRBJ2-7; a weak D match, TRBD2 (6 bases). The CDR3 is made up of 16 amino acids. Germline CDR1 is MNHEY and CDR2 is SMNVEV (reference sequence). V was shortened by 6 bases and J by 3 bases, with 21 bases between the two germline ends. The CDR3 region has the DNA TGTGCCAGCAGCTCCCGCCTTGGTGGAGGGTACTACGAGCAGTACTTC. This translates into CASSSRLGGGYYEQYF.

Details on this clonotype: This could be a read error, since a much larger clone is one nucleotide away. The CDR3 end shows no conserved phenylalanine or tryptophan, and so a read error is likely. This chain connects TRBV10-2 to TRBJ2-6, with TRBD1 identical over 8 bases. Germline CDR1 is WSHSY and CDR2 is SAAADI. V lost 7 bases to trimming and J lost 1 base; unmatched junction nucleotides: 9. The CDR3 is made up of 17 amino acids. The CDR3 DNA reads TGCGCCAGCACACTCAGGGGGCTACAGTCTGGGGCCAACGTCCTGACTTTG. It specifies CASTLRGLQSGANVLTL.

The J gene is TRBJ2-3, the V gene TRBV7-2; D remains unclear. The CDR3 extends over 14 amino acids. Between the trimmed V and J ends, which lost 4 bases and 2 bases, there was a span of 10 bases. Germline loops: CDR1 SGHTA, CDR2 FQGNSA. CDR3 loop: CASSSGSYTDTQYF. The CDR3 DNA is TGTGCCAGCAGCTCTGGGTCTTACACAGATACGCAGTATTTT.

This clonotype was observed at least ten times. The chain has TRBV12-3 or TRBV12-4 and TRBJ1-4, with no clear D. With 5 bases removed from V and 12 bases from J, the gap between germline ends came to 10 bases. This CDR3 has 11 amino acids. The CDR3 nucleotides read TGTGCCAGCAGTCTTGAAGGACAACTGTTTTTT. Residues: CASSLEGQLFF.

This clonotype occurred many times. The chain employs TRBV6-6 and TRBJ2-3, with D maybe TRBD2 (5 bases). There are 16 residues in the CDR3. Germline CDR1 and CDR2: MNHNY and SVGAGI (reference sequence). Trimming shortened V by 6 bases and J by 4 bases, and 20 bases separated the two germline ends. As DNA, the CDR3 is TGTGCCAGCAGCCCCCCCGGAGAGCGGAGTTCAGATACGCAGTATTTT. This sequence encodes CASSPPGERSSDTQYF.

The genes are TRBV5-1 and TRBJ2-7; D perhaps matches TRBD2 (5 bases). There are 16 residues in the CDR3. V shed 4 bases and J shed 5 bases, with 22 bases lying between them. The V gene's germline CDR1 is SGHRS and CDR2 YFSETQ. This CDR3 is CASSPEGLARSDEQYF. CDR3 sequence (DNA): TGCGCCAGCAGCCCGGAAGGACTCGCTAGGTCCGACGAGCAGTACTTC.

This clonotype showed up many times. The CDR3 region has the DNA TGTGCCAGCAGTTATTTGGCAGTCGCCACCGAGCAGTACTTC. Protein product: CASSYLAVATEQYF. This sequence joins TRBV6-5 and TRBJ2-7; D unresolved. This CDR3 is built from 14 residues. Per germline, CDR1 MNHEY and CDR2 SVGAGI. V gave up 3 bases and J gave up 6 bases, with 15 bases separating them.

Note on this clonotype: A read error may be the cause here, since a much bigger clone is one base away. The chain uses TRBV3-1 and TRBJ1-2; D is unresolved. CDR3 length: 16 residues. Germline CDR1 is LGHDT and CDR2 is YNNKEL (reference sequence). This CDR3 reads CASSQVAPQANDGYTF. CDR3 nucleotides: TGTGCCAGCAGCCAAGTGGCACCGCAAGCTAACGATGGCTACACCTTC.

In its sample, this clonotype was seen many times. The genes are TRBV11-1 and TRBJ2-3; D may be TRBD2 (6 bases). The CDR3 sequence is 15 residues long. Germline CDR1 SGHAT, CDR2 FQDESV (reference sequence). The germline V and J ends were trimmed by 6 bases and 0 bases, with 13 bases remaining between them. The CDR3 here is CASSWDGTSTDTQYF. As DNA, the CDR3 is TGTGCCAGCAGTTGGGACGGGACTAGCACAGATACGCAGTATTTT.

This clonotype showed up many times. The CDR3 region is CASRMTRTDTQYF. The CDR3 DNA sequence: TGTGCCAGCAGGATGACTAGGACGGATACGCAGTATTTT. This rearrangement joins TRBV12-3 or TRBV12-4 to TRBJ2-3; possible D gene TRBD2, 6 bases. Trimming left V 6 bases short and J 6 bases short, with 13 bases between. The CDR3 is 13 residues long.

This clonotype appeared many times. V is TRBV29-1 and J is TRBJ1-1; no definite D call. The CDR3 consists of 14 residues. V was trimmed by 1 base and J by 0 bases, leaving 9 bases between them. Germline loops: CDR1 SQVTM, CDR2 ANQGSEA. The CDR3 protein is CSVEALALNTEAFF. The CDR3 nucleotides are TGCAGCGTTGAAGCCCTTGCCTTGAACACTGAAGCTTTCTTT.

This clonotype has a count of ten or more. The chain carries TRBV11-2 and TRBJ1-1; 10 bases align to TRBD1. The CDR3 loop spans 16 amino acids. J was trimmed by 5 bases and V by 5 bases; bases with no gene match: 11. Per the germline V gene, CDR1 is SGHAT and CDR2 is FQNNGV. For the CDR3, the DNA is TGTGCCAGCAGCCTGCAACCGGGACAGGGGAGGACTGAAGCTTTCTTT. Translated: CASSLQPGQGRTEAFF.

This clonotype was detected only a few times. This chain uses TRBV20-1 with TRBJ1-1, with D uncertain. The CDR3 length is 12 residues. CDR1 is DFQATT, CDR2 SNEGSKA, per germline (reference sequence). CDR3 DNA: TGCAGAACCTCCACCGGCGGCACTGAAGCTTTCTTT. Translating gives CRTSTGGTEAFF.

At least ten counts were recorded for this clonotype. This chain links TRBV6-5 with TRBJ2-7, with TRBD1 as a possible D gene (6 bases). Trimming pared 6 bases from V and 2 bases from J, leaving 11 bases between. The CDR3 is 13 amino acids. Germline assignment: CDR1 MNHEY and CDR2 SVGAGI. The CDR3 DNA reads as TGTGCCAGCAGACGGGACAACACCTACGAGCAGTACTTC. Protein product: CASRRDNTYEQYF.

This clonotype appeared a few times. J is TRBJ2-7 and V is TRBV30; 11 bases map to TRBD2. V was pared by 8 bases and J by 3 bases, with 6 bases of the junction left unmatched. The CDR3 is made up of 13 amino acids. Looked up from germline, CDR1 is GTSNPN and CDR2 is SVGIG (reference sequence). The chain's CDR3 is CARSGLADYEQYF. CDR3 DNA: TGTGCCCGATCGGGACTAGCGGACTACGAGCAGTACTTC.

This clonotype was seen many times. The chain links TRBV6-6 to TRBJ1-6; D is undetermined. The V end was cut by 0 bases, the J end by 7 bases, with 4 bases between. Germline V lookup: CDR1 MNHNY, CDR2 SVGAGI (reference sequence). The CDR3 has 13 amino acids. CDR3 coding DNA: TGTGCCAGCAGTTACTCGGAAAATTCACCCCTCCACTTT. Protein product: CASSYSENSPLHF.

This clonotype occurred a few times. The rearrangement uses TRBV12-3 or TRBV12-4 and TRBJ1-1; D gene ambiguous. The CDR3 totals 18 residues. The ends were cut back, 3 bases at V and 1 base at J, with 21 bases in the middle. CDR3 amino acids: CASSFPREIGQTNTEAFF. CDR3 bases: TGTGCCAGCAGTTTCCCCCGGGAGATAGGGCAGACGAACACTGAAGCTTTCTTT.

The table lists this clonotype with a few counts. This chain uses TRBV20-1 with TRBJ2-7; D perhaps matches TRBD2 (5 bases). The V and J ends lost 0 bases and 3 bases respectively, with 9 bases between them. Looked up from germline, CDR1 is DFQATT and CDR2 is SNEGSKA (reference sequence). The CDR3 runs to 13 residues. CDR3 region: CSARDRGYYEQYF. The CDR3 DNA sequence: TGCAGTGCTAGAGATCGGGGTTACTACGAGCAGTACTTC.

Many counts were recorded for this clonotype. The V gene is TRBV29-1, the J gene TRBJ2-2, with TRBD1 matching 7 bases. Per germline, CDR1 SQVTM and CDR2 ANQGSEA. V shed 5 bases, J shed 3 bases, and the junction held 12 bases outside the gene matches. The length of the CDR3 is 16 residues. The CDR3 here is CSVPGMGTAHTGELFF. DNA of the CDR3: TGCAGCGTTCCGGGGATGGGGACAGCACACACCGGGGAGCTGTTTTTT.

V gene TRBV28 combines with J gene TRBJ2-7; D not resolved. The V gene's germline CDR1 is MDHEN and CDR2 SYDVKM. V dropped 2 bases and J dropped 1 base, with 9 bases sitting between them. The CDR3 covers 14 residues. The CDR3 loop is CASSLRWQSYEQYF. The CDR3 DNA reads as TGTGCCAGCAGTTTAAGATGGCAGTCCTACGAGCAGTACTTC.